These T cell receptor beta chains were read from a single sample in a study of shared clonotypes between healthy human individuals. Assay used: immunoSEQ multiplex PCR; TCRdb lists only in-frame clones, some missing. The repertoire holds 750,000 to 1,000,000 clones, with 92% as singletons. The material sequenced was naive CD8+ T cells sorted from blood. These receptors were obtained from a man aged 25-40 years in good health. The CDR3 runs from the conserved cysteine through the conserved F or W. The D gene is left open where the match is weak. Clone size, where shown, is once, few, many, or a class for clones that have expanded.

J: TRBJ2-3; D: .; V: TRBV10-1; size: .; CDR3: CASSESNGRIDTQYF; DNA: TGCGCCAGCAGTGAGTCGAACGGGAGAATAGATACGCAGTATTTT
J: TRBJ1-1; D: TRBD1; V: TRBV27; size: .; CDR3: CASSFSLTGVPEAFF; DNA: TGTGCCAGCAGTTTCTCACTTACAGGGGTGCCTGAAGCTTTCTTT
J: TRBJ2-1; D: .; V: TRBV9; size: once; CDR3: CASSESGTPYNEQFF; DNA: TGTGCCAGCAGCGAGTCCGGGACACCCTACAATGAGCAGTTCTTC
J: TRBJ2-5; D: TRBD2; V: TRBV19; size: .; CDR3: CASSIGFRGGFMETQYF; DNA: TGTGCCAGTAGTATAGGGTTCCGGGGGGGGTTTATGGAGACCCAGTACTTC
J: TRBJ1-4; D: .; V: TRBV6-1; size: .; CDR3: CASSVYTGSRIQEKLFF; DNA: TGTGCCAGCAGTGTATATACAGGCTCCAGAATCCAAGAAAAACTGTTTTTT
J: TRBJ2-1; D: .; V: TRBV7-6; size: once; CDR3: CASSLAVSSYNEQFF; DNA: TGTGCCAGCAGCTTAGCGGTGAGCTCCTACAATGAGCAGTTCTTC
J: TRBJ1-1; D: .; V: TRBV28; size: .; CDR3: CASSHPGVTEAFF; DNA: TGTGCCAGCAGTCACCCAGGGGTAACTGAAGCTTTCTTT
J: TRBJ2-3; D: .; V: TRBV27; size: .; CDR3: CASSPGLTSTDTQYF; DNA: TGTGCCAGCAGCCCCGGACTCACTAGCACAGATACGCAGTATTTT
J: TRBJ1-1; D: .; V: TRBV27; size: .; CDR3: CASSLGTLNTEAFF; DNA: TGTGCCAGCAGTCTAGGGACATTGAACACTGAAGCTTTCTTT
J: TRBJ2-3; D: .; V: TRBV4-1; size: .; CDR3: CASSPPQGGLLGTDTQYF; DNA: TGCGCCAGCAGCCCACCGCAGGGTGGCCTACTTGGCACAGATACGCAGTATTTT
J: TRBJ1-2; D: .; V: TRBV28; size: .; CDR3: CASSLYLAAGTTNYGYTF; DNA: TGTGCCAGCAGTTTATACCTCGCGGCAGGCACCACTAACTATGGCTACACCTTC
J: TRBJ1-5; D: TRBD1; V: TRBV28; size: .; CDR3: CASSSGQGVQPQHF; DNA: TGTGCCAGCAGTTCGGGACAGGGCGTCCAGCCCCAGCATTTT
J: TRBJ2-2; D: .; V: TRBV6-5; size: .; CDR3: CASSYMVTPPGELFF; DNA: TGTGCCAGCAGTTACATGGTGACTCCGCCCGGGGAGCTGTTTTTT
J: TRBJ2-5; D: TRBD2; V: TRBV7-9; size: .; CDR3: CASTPRAGVKTGQETQYF; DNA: TGTGCCAGCACCCCCCGAGCGGGAGTCAAAACGGGGCAAGAGACCCAGTACTTC
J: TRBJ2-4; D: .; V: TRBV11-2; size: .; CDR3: CASSLAGWNIQYF; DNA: TGTGCCAGCAGCTTAGCAGGGTGGAACATTCAGTACTTC
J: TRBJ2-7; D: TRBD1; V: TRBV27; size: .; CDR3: CASSFGTGPSYEQYF; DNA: TGTGCCAGCAGTTTCGGGACAGGTCCCTCCTACGAGCAGTACTTC
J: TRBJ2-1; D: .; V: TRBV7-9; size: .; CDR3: CASSLVGNEQFF; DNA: TGTGCCAGCAGCTTAGTTGGCAATGAGCAGTTCTTC
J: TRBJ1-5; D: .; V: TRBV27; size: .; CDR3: CASSLLGGQQPQHF; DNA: TGTGCCAGCAGTTTATTGGGCGGCCAGCAGCCCCAGCATTTT
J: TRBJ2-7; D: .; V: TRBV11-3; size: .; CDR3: CASSLVRQTGSTRAEYF; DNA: TGTGCCAGCAGCTTAGTCCGGCAGACAGGCTCTACCCGAGCGGAGTACTTC
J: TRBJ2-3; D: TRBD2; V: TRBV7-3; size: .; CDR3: CASSLGVYGEGLDTQYF; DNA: TGTGCCAGCAGCTTAGGGGTATATGGGGAGGGCCTAGATACGCAGTATTTT
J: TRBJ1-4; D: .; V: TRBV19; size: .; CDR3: CASSFGRTGQEKLFF; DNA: TGTGCCAGTAGTTTCGGCCGCACCGGACAGGAAAAACTGTTTTTT
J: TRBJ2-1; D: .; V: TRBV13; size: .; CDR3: CASSLGLGGEQFF; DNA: TGTGCCAGCAGCTTAGGCCTGGGGGGTGAGCAGTTCTTC
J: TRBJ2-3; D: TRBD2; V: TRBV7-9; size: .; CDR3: CASSSLRASGSSRDTQYF; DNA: TGTGCCAGCAGCTCCCTCCGGGCTAGCGGGAGTTCGAGAGATACGCAGTATTTT
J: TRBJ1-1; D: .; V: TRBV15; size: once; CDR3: CATSPKLQGWSTEAFF; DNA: TGTGCCACCAGCCCCAAACTACAGGGATGGAGCACTGAAGCTTTCTTT
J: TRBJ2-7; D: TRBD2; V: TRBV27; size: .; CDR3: CATSGSGRGSSYEQYF; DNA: TGTGCCACCTCAGGGAGCGGGAGAGGGAGCTCCTACGAGCAGTACTTC
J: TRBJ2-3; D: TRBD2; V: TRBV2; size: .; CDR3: CASPSGLADTDTQYF; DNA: TGTGCCAGCCCTTCGGGACTAGCGGATACAGATACGCAGTATTTT
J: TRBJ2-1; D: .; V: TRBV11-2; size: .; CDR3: CASRETLDDEQFF; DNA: TGTGCCAGCAGAGAAACTCTCGACGATGAGCAGTTCTTC
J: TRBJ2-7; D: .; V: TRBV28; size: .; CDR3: CASSFRQSYEQYF; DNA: TGTGCCAGCAGTTTTCGGCAGAGCTACGAGCAGTACTTC
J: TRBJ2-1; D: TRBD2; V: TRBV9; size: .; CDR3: CASSYRGLAGMDEQFF; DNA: TGTGCCAGCAGCTACAGAGGACTAGCGGGTATGGATGAGCAGTTCTTC
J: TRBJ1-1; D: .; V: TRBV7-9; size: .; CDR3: CASRITITEAFF; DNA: TGTGCCAGCAGGATAACTATCACTGAAGCTTTCTTT
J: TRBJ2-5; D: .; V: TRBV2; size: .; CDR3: CASSEQQETQYF; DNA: TGTGCCAGCAGTGAGCAACAAGAGACCCAGTACTTC
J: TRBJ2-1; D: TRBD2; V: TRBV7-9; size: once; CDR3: CASSPRPSAGGSYNEQFF; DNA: TGTGCCAGCAGCCCCCGGCCTAGCGCGGGAGGGTCCTACAATGAGCAGTTCTTC
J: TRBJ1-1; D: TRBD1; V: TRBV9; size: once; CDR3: CASSARGQRNTEAFF; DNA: TGTGCCAGCAGCGCCCGGGGACAGAGGAACACTGAAGCTTTCTTT
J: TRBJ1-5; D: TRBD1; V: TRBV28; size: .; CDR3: CASSPYGQAESNQPQHF; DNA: TGTGCCAGCAGTCCTTACGGACAGGCCGAGTCGAATCAGCCCCAGCATTTT
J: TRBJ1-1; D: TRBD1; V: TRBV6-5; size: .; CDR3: CASSAGTGNTEAFF; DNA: TGTGCCAGCAGTGCCGGGACAGGCAACACTGAAGCTTTCTTT
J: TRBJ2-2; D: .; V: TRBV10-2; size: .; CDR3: CASSVFGDLHTGELFF; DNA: TGCGCCAGCAGTGTATTCGGGGACTTGCACACCGGGGAGCTGTTTTTT
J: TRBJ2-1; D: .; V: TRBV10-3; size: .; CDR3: CAISGSTDPRPSHEQFF; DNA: TGTGCCATCAGTGGGTCGACAGACCCCCGGCCGTCGCATGAGCAGTTCTTC
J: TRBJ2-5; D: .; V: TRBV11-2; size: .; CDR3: CASSSPETQYF; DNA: TGTGCCAGCAGCTCCCCGGAGACCCAGTACTTC
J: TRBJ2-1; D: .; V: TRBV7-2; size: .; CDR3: CASSFRGGGYNEQFF; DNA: TGTGCCAGCAGCTTTCGGGGTGGGGGTTACAATGAGCAGTTCTTC
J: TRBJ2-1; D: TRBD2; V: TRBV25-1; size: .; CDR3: CASSEGGLAGYNEQFF; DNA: TGTGCCAGCAGTGAAGGAGGACTAGCGGGATACAATGAGCAGTTCTTC
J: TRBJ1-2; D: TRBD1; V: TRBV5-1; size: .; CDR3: CASSRTGTGSAGYTF; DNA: TGCGCCAGCAGCAGAACCGGGACAGGGTCGGCCGGCTACACCTTC
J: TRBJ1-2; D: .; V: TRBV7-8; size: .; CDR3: CASSLILGEVYGYTF; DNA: TGTGCCAGCAGCTTAATATTGGGGGAAGTTTATGGCTACACCTTC
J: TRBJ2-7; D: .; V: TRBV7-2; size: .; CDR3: CASSFGVGIYEQYF; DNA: TGTGCCAGCAGCTTCGGGGTTGGTATTTACGAGCAGTACTTC
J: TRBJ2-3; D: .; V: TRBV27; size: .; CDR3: CASSRADTQYF; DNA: TGTGCCAGCAGTAGGGCAGATACGCAGTATTTT
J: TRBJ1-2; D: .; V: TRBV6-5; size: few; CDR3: CASSYADFYGYTF; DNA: TGTGCCAGCAGTTACGCAGACTTCTATGGCTACACCTTC
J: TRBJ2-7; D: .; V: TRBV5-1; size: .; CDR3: CASSLIGLADEQYF; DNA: TGCGCCAGCAGCTTGATAGGGCTAGCCGACGAGCAGTACTTC
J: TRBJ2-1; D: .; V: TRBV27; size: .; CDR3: CASSTVGGLQFF; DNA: TGTGCCAGCAGTACCGTGGGGGGGCTTCAGTTCTTC
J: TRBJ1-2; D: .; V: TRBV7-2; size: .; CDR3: CASSLVGDYGYTF; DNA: TGTGCCAGCAGCTTAGTGGGCGACTATGGCTACACCTTC
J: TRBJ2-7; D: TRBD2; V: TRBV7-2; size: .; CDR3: CASSLDLGTSGYEQYF; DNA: TGTGCCAGCAGCTTAGACCTCGGGACTAGCGGCTACGAGCAGTACTTC
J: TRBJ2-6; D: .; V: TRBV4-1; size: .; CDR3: CASSTGTESSGANVLTF; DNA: TGCGCCAGCTCCACCGGGACCGAGAGCTCTGGGGCCAACGTCCTGACTTTC
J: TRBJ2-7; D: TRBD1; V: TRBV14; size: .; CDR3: CASSPRQGSYYEQYF; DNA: TGTGCCAGCAGCCCCCGACAGGGTAGCTATTACGAGCAGTACTTC
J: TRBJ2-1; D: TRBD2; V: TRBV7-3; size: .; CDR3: CASSGTSGSPSNNEQFF; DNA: TGTGCCAGCAGCGGGACTAGCGGGAGTCCCAGCAACAATGAGCAGTTCTTC
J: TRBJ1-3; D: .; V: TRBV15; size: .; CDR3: CATSRRSSSGNTIYF; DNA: TGTGCCACCAGTCGTCGGAGTAGCTCTGGAAACACCATATATTTT
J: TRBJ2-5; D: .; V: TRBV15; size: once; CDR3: CATSRAGLRETQYF; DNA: TGTGCCACCAGCAGAGCAGGCCTGAGAGAGACCCAGTACTTC
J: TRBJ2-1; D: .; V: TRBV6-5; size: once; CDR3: CASSLPGQQFF; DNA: TGTGCCAGCAGTTTACCGGGCCAGCAGTTCTTC
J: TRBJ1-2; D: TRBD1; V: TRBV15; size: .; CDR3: CATSIRAYWDRGNYGYTF; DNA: TGTGCCACCAGCATTAGAGCGTATTGGGACAGGGGAAACTATGGCTACACCTTC
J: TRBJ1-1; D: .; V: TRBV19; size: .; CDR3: CASSISPGPRPAFF; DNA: TGTGCCAGTAGTATTAGCCCCGGCCCGCGGCCAGCTTTCTTT
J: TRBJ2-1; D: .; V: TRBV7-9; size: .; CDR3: CASSPEPYNEQFF; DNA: TGTGCCAGCAGCCCGGAGCCCTACAATGAGCAGTTCTTC
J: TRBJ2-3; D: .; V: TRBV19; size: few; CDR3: CASSVLRDTDTQYF; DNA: TGTGCCAGTAGTGTATTACGGGACACAGATACGCAGTATTTT